A single sample is the source of the 25 T cell receptor beta chains below, sequenced in a study of shared clonotypes between healthy human individuals. TCRdb keeps only in-frame clones here, not all; method: immunoSEQ multiplex PCR. Of about 2.1 million clones listed, around 93% were seen once; the top ten hold under 2%. Naivety among CD8 cells was defined by CD45RO negativity and positive CCR7 selection, thereby excluding terminally differentiated effector memory CD45RA+ cells. The sample consisted of naive CD8+ T cells from PBMCs. These receptors were taken from a man aged 18 to 29 in good health. Some clones in this sample may be carry-over from other donors' samples.

The chain couples TRBV28 to TRBJ2-7, with D perhaps TRBD1 or TRBD2 (5 bases each). CDR3 length: 14 residues. Germline V lookup: CDR1 MDHEN, CDR2 SYDVKM. The V end lost 9 bases, the J end lost 1 base, and 16 bases lay between the germline ends. Here the CDR3 DNA reads TGTGCCAGTTTCCGGGGCGATCCATCCTACGAGCAGTACTTC. Protein sequence: CASFRGDPSYEQYF.

The chain recombines TRBV6-6 with TRBJ2-7; TRBD2 agrees at 8 bases. This CDR3 contains 13 residues. V lost 5 bases and J lost 3; bases outside the gene matches: 3. Germline V gene lookup returns CDR1 MNHNY and CDR2 SVGAGI (reference sequence). The CDR3 loop reads CASSALAGYEQYF. The CDR3 region has the DNA TGTGCCAGCAGTGCCCTAGCGGGCTACGAGCAGTACTTC.

This rearrangement joins TRBV27 to TRBJ1-2, with TRBD1 identical over 10 bases. CDR1 is MNHEY, CDR2 SMNVEV, per germline (reference sequence). The CDR3 totals 14 residues. V shed 4 bases and J 6 bases; nucleotides not matched to a gene: 5. As DNA, the CDR3 is TGTGCCAGCAGTTCGGGGACAGGGGTTCATGGCTACACCTTC. It translates to CASSSGTGVHGYTF.

The V call is TRBV28, the J call TRBJ1-4, with D maybe TRBD1 (5 bases). The germline V and J ends were trimmed by 4 bases and 0 bases, with 12 bases remaining between them. The CDR3 is made up of 16 amino acids. Germline assignment: CDR1 MDHEN and CDR2 SYDVKM. CDR3 sequence reads: CASSSPRQTTNEKLFF. CDR3 nucleotide sequence: TGTGCCAGCAGTTCCCCTCGACAGACAACTAATGAAAAACTGTTTTTT.

This clone was observed a single time. The V call is TRBV5-1, the J call TRBJ2-5, with D perhaps given as TRBD1 or TRBD2 (5 bases each). V was clipped by 3 bases and J by 1 base, with 16 bases between them. CDR3 length: 16 amino acids. Looked up from germline, CDR1 is SGHRS and CDR2 is YFSETQ. The CDR3 DNA reads TGCGCCAGCAGCTCACAGGAGGTGGGAATCCAAGAGACCCAGTACTTC. Residues: CASSSQEVGIQETQYF.

This clone was counted a single time. V usage is TRBV7-9 and J usage is TRBJ1-3; D gene uncertain. Trimming pared 1 base from V and 8 bases from J, leaving 6 bases between. CDR3 length: 12 residues. The germline gives CDR1 SEHNR, CDR2 FQNEAQ (reference sequence). The CDR3 spells CASSLDVDTIYF. The CDR3 DNA sequence: TGTGCCAGCAGCTTAGATGTGGACACCATATATTTT. Full variable domain (missing parts from reference TRBV7-9 and TRBJ1-3): DTGVSQNPRHKITKRGQNVTFRCDPISEHNRLYWYRQTLGQGPEFLTYFQNEAQLEKSRLLSDRFSAERPKGSFSTLEIQRTEQGDSAMYLCASSLDVDTIYFGEGSWLTVV.

The gene calls are TRBV5-6 and TRBJ2-3; TRBD2 matches 14 bases. In germline, CDR1 is SGHDT, CDR2 YYEEEE. V was clipped by 4 bases and J by 1 base; unmatched bases: 11. This CDR3 comprises 19 residues. The CDR3, as DNA: TGTGCCAGCAGCCCGGGACTAGCGGGAGCCGGGGGGGGCACAGATACGCAGTATTTT. It specifies CASSPGLAGAGGGTDTQYF.

The chain is built from TRBV5-6 and TRBJ2-7, with unresolved D. This CDR3 spans 13 amino acids. Germline V gene data show CDR1 as SGHDT and CDR2 as YYEEEE. Trimming cost V 2 bases and J 2 bases, with 8 bases left between them. The CDR3 is CASSFGVTYEQYF. The CDR3 DNA follows: TGTGCCAGCAGCTTTGGGGTAACCTACGAGCAGTACTTC.

This clone was observed a handful of times. V gene TRBV7-9 combines with J gene TRBJ1-1; D gene unclear. CDR1 is SEHNR, CDR2 FQNEAQ, per germline (reference sequence). Trimming removed 3 bases at V and 2 bases at J, with 22 bases between. The CDR3 totals 18 residues. The CDR3 region has the DNA TGTGCCAGCAGCTTCCCCCGCTCGGGTCCCACAGCAAACACTGAAGCTTTCTTT. Translated: CASSFPRSGPTANTEAFF.

With respect to this clone: Within the sample, other DNA sequences also encode this same CDR3. The V call is TRBV9, the J call TRBJ2-1; D is undetermined. CDR1 SGDLS and CDR2 YYNGEE come from the germline V gene. The CDR3 sequence is 14 residues long. Trimming took off 0 bases at V and 1 base at J, with 5 bases between the two ends. The CDR3 region has the DNA TGTGCCAGCAGCGTAGGGAGATCCTACAATGAGCAGTTCTTC. This sequence encodes CASSVGRSYNEQFF.

This chain uses TRBV29-1 with TRBJ1-2; no reliable D call. The germline gives CDR1 SQVTM, CDR2 ANQGSEA. There are 13 residues in the CDR3. V was trimmed by 0 bases and J by 4 bases, leaving 9 bases between them. CDR3 nucleotides: TGCAGCGTTGAAGATCCCACTATCTATGGCTACACCTTC. Residues: CSVEDPTIYGYTF. Together with reference TRBV29-1 and TRBJ1-2, the CDR3 gives the full variable domain: SAVISQKPSRDICQRGTSLTIQCQVDSQVTMMFWYRQQPGQSLTLIATANQGSEATYESGFVIDKFPISRPNLTFSTLTVSNMSPEDSSIYLCSVEDPTIYGYTFGSGTRLTVV.

V is TRBV2 and J is TRBJ1-2, with D maybe TRBD1 (6 bases). Germline V gives CDR1 SNHLY, CDR2 FYNNEI. This CDR3 contains 13 residues. With 2 bases removed from V and 8 bases from J, the gap between germline ends came to 12 bases. The CDR3 loop is CASSERGGSGYTF. The DNA of the CDR3 is TGTGCCAGCAGTGAAAGGGGGGGCTCCGGCTACACCTTC.

This clone was picked up a small number of times. The rearrangement joins TRBV5-1 to TRBJ1-1; D gene ambiguous. Germline CDR1 reads SGHRS; CDR2 reads YFSETQ. This CDR3 has 12 residues. The V gene lost 5 bases and the J gene lost 1 base, with 6 bases spanning the gap. The CDR3 DNA follows: TGCGCCAGCAGGGCCGGGAACACTGAAGCTTTCTTT. The encoded protein is CASRAGNTEAFF. Together with reference TRBV5-1 and TRBJ1-1, the CDR3 gives the full variable domain: KAGVTQTPRYLIKTRGQQVTLSCSPISGHRSVSWYQQTPGQGLQFLFEYFSETQRNKGNFPGRFSGRQFSNSRSEMNVSTLELGDSALYLCASRAGNTEAFFGQGTRLTVV.

CDR3 residues: CASSQDPGQGSSYEQYF. DNA for the CDR3: TGCGCCAGCAGCCAAGATCCGGGACAAGGAAGCTCCTACGAGCAGTACTTC. The chain recombines TRBV4-1 with TRBJ2-7, with D possibly being TRBD1 (6 bases). This CDR3 has 17 amino acids. Trimming shortened V by 0 bases and J by 0 bases, and 15 bases separated the two germline ends. Germline CDR1 is MGHRA and CDR2 is YSYEKL.

This rearrangement joins TRBV27 to TRBJ1-5; D gene uncertain. Germline V gene lookup returns CDR1 MNHEY and CDR2 SMNVEV (reference sequence). The CDR3 consists of 17 residues. Trimming took 3 bases from V and 0 from J, leaving 15 bases between them. Written as DNA, the CDR3 is TGTGCCAGCAGTTTGTACAGCAACCCTTATAGCAATCAGCCCCAGCATTTT. Encoded protein: CASSLYSNPYSNQPQHF.

The V gene is TRBV15, the J gene TRBJ2-7, with 7 bases identical to TRBD1. The V gene's germline CDR1 is LNHNV and CDR2 YYDKDF (reference sequence). The CDR3 sequence is 15 residues long. V dropped 3 bases and J dropped 0; count of bases not matched to a gene: 5. The CDR3 sequence is CATSRTGNNSYEQYF. CDR3 in DNA: TGTGCCACCAGCAGGACAGGGAATAACTCCTACGAGCAGTACTTC.

The chain combines TRBV7-9 with TRBJ2-5; no definite D call. With the DNA end fitting TRBJ2-7 better, the J assignment may be wrong. This CDR3 is 13 amino acids long. Per germline, CDR1 SEHNR and CDR2 FQNEAQ (reference sequence). CDR3 sequence reads: CASSLSSSYEQYF. The CDR3 coding sequence is TGTGCCAGCAGCTTAAGTAGCTCCTACGAGCAGTACTTC.

The chain combines TRBV7-9 with TRBJ2-3; 7 bases are a match to TRBD1. V shed 1 base, J shed 3 bases, and the junction held 7 bases outside the gene matches. CDR1 is SEHNR, CDR2 FQNEAQ, per germline (reference sequence). CDR3 length: 16 residues. The CDR3 region has the DNA TGTGCCAGCAGCTTAGTGGAGAGACAGGGAACAGATACGCAGTATTTT. Translating it yields CASSLVERQGTDTQYF.

The chain employs TRBV19 and TRBJ1-1; TRBD1 might be the D (5 bases). The V gene's germline CDR1 is LNHDA and CDR2 SQIVND (reference sequence). V was shortened by 3 bases and J by 2 bases, with 22 bases between the two germline ends. The CDR3 runs to 18 residues. DNA for the CDR3: TGTGCCAGTAGTATTAGCTGGACAAGGTCTCTCTTAAACACTGAAGCTTTCTTT. Its translation: CASSISWTRSLLNTEAFF.

The table lists this clone with a count of one. This chain links TRBV7-8 with TRBJ1-5; D possibly corresponds to TRBD1 (5 bases). The ends were cut back, 5 bases at V and 4 bases at J, with 12 bases in the middle. The CDR3 contains 14 residues. Germline lookup yields CDR1 SGHVS and CDR2 FQNEAQ. The CDR3 sequence: CASSLDSLNQPQHF. The DNA for the CDR3 is TGTGCCAGCAGCCTCGACAGCTTAAATCAGCCCCAGCATTTT.

The chain links TRBV27 to TRBJ1-1; possibly TRBD1 for D (5 bases). Germline lookup yields CDR1 MNHEY and CDR2 SMNVEV (reference sequence). The V end was cut by 5 bases, the J end by 1 base, with 17 bases between. There are 16 residues in the CDR3. CDR3 protein: CASSDLLVRGNTEAFF. CDR3 nucleotides: TGTGCCAGCAGTGATTTGTTGGTGAGGGGGAACACTGAAGCTTTCTTT.

The V gene is TRBV19, the J gene TRBJ2-5; the match to TRBD1 covers 7 bases. Germline loops: CDR1 LNHDA, CDR2 SQIVND (reference sequence). V lost 5 bases and J lost 2; bases outside the gene matches: 5. The CDR3 has 14 residues. The CDR3 protein is CASSEWDRQETQYF. The CDR3 DNA reads as TGTGCCAGTAGTGAGTGGGACAGACAAGAGACCCAGTACTTC. Filled out from reference TRBV19 and TRBJ2-5, the complete variable domain reads DGGITQSPKYLFRKEGQNVTLSCEQNLNHDAMYWYRQDPGQGLRLIYYSQIVNDFQKGDIAEGYSVSREKKESFPLTVTSAQKNPTAFYLCASSEWDRQETQYFGPGTRLLVL.

The V and J genes are TRBV27 and TRBJ1-2; TRBD1 might be the D (6 bases). Trimming took off 4 bases at V and 6 bases at J, with 12 bases between the two ends. CDR3 length equals 13 residues. Germline V gives CDR1 MNHEY, CDR2 SMNVEV (reference sequence). The chain's CDR3 is CASSWTTGHGYTF. DNA of the CDR3: TGTGCCAGCAGTTGGACGACAGGTCATGGCTACACCTTC.

The chain joins TRBV19 to TRBJ1-1; D uncertain. The ends were cut back, 5 bases at V and 0 bases at J, with 13 bases in the middle. This CDR3 spans 15 amino acids. Germline CDR1 is LNHDA and CDR2 is SQIVND (reference sequence). DNA for the CDR3: TGTGCCAGTAGTCCCTCACAAAATATGAACACTGAAGCTTTCTTT. Translating gives CASSPSQNMNTEAFF.

V usage is TRBV7-6 and J usage is TRBJ1-4, with 9 bases identical to TRBD1. This CDR3 is built from 14 residues. Germline V lookup: CDR1 SGHVS, CDR2 FNYEAQ. J gave up 5 bases and V 5 bases, and 3 bases lay outside the gene matches. The CDR3 region is CASSRDRANEKLFF. CDR3 nucleotide sequence: TGTGCCAGCAGCCGGGACAGGGCAAATGAAAAACTGTTTTTT. Full variable domain (rest looked up from reference TRBV7-6 and TRBJ1-4): GAGVSQSPRYKVTKRGQDVALRCDPISGHVSLYWYRQALGQGPEFLTYFNYEAQQDKSGLPNDRFSAERPEGSISTLTIQRTEQRDSAMYRCASSRDRANEKLFFGSGTQLSVL.